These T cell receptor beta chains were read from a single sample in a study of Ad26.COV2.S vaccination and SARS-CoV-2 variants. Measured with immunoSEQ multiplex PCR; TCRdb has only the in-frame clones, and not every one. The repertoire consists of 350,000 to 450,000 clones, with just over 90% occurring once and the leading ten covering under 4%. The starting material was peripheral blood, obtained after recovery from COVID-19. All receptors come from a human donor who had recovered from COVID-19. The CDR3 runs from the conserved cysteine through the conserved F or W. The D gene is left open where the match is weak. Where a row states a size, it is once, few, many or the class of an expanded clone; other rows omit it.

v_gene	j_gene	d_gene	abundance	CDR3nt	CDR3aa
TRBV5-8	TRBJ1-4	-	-	TGTGCCAGCAGCCCTGGACGGGCAAGTCGGGAAAAACTGTTTTTT	CASSPGRASREKLFF
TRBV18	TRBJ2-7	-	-	TGTGCCAGCTCACCACTTGGGGTCGAGCAGTACTTC	CASSPLGVEQYF
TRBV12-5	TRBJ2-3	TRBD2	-	TGTGCTAGTGGTTGGGGGTTGCCTAGCGGCGATACGCAGTATTTT	CASGWGLPSGDTQYF
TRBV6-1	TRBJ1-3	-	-	TGTGCCAGCAGTGAATTCGTGGATAACTCTGGAAACACCATATATTTT	CASSEFVDNSGNTIYF
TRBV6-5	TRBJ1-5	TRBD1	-	TGTGCCAGCAGTCGTACCGGGACAGGTGATCAGCCCCAGCATTTT	CASSRTGTGDQPQHF
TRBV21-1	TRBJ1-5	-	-	TGTGCCAGCCTCAAAACGGGAGGGACGAGCAATCAGCCCCAGCATTTT	CASLKTGGTSNQPQHF
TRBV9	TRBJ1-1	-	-	TGTGCCAGCAGCCCTTCCCTAGGGATGAACACTGAAGCTTTCTTT	CASSPSLGMNTEAFF
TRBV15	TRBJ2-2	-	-	TGTGCCACCAGCAGAGATTTGACAGCCACGAACACCGGGGAGCTGTTTTTT	CATSRDLTATNTGELFF
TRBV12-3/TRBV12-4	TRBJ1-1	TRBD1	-	TGTGCCAGCAGTCCGGGACAGGGAACTGAAGCTTTCTTT	CASSPGQGTEAFF
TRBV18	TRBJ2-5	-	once	TGTGCCAGCTCACCACAGTTACAAGAGACCCAGTACTTC	CASSPQLQETQYF
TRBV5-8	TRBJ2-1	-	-	TGTGCCAGCAGCTTCGGGGGGCTGGGCAATGAGCAGTTCTTC	CASSFGGLGNEQFF
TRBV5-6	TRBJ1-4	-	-	TGTGCCAGCAGCCACGGGCGTGCAACTAATGAAAAACTGTTTTTT	CASSHGRATNEKLFF